This T cell receptor beta chain was captured by sequencing in a study of blood T cell repertoires in COVID-19. Across the study: Donors in the United States, Italy and Spain gave samples during acute or convalescent COVID-19. The analysed material was cDNA or gDNA that came from T cells, B-cell-depleted T cells, or PBMCs.

A word on this clone: A read error may account for a junction end that differs from germline.

All enrollees were roughly 18 to 100 years old and from approximately 24 US areas. Researchers sorted participants into cohorts using their self-reported clinical history. Generated by immunoSEQ multiplex PCR, the TCRdb table keeps only in-frame clones and is missing some. This sample has fewer than 500,000 clones; 70% to 90% occur once, and the top ten carry under 2%. The V gene's germline CDR1 is SNHLY and CDR2 FYNNEI. The CDR3 sequence is 13 residues long. The sample taken for sequencing was PBMCs or T cells enriched from blood (not recorded which). The chain uses TRBV2 and TRBJ1-6, with D possibly TRBD1 on 5 matching bases. The TCR comes from a woman aged 18-35 years with acute COVID-19. The CDR3 sequence is CAGRTQGDSPLHF. The DNA for the CDR3 is TGTGCCGGCAGAACCCAGGGTGATTCACCCCTCCACTTT. Filled out from reference TRBV2 and TRBJ1-6, the complete variable domain reads EPEVTQTPSHQVTQMGQEVILRCVPISNHLYFYWYRQILGQKVEFLVSFYNNEISEKSEIFDDQFSVERPDGSNFTLKIRSTKLEDSAMYFCAGRTQGDSPLHFGNGTRLTVT.